The text below deals with one TCR beta chain. There is no known antigen for this receptor. CDR1 DFQATT and CDR2 SNEGSKA are derived from the germline V gene (reference sequence). The CDR3 covers 13 residues, taking in both the cysteine and the phenylalanine. A DNA sequence was not provided. These data originate in a study of CXCR3-negative and CXCR3-positive naive CD8 T cells (dated by TCRdb to between 2017 and 2020). Regarding the research as a whole: In total, some 140 million TRB reads were obtained, which works out to roughly 1.5 +/- 0.3 million reads per library. Diversity and physicochemical repertoire analyses covered some ten donors pooled from two independent experiments. For the TRBV-TRBJ cluster analysis, the naive subsets came from 5 donors, while the memory cells came from 3 donors. What the research found in general, with its limitations: Because surface CD5, which is linked to self-reactivity in mice, was comparable between the naive subsets, TCR interaction strength was also inferred from TRB CDR3 physicochemical properties. Repertoire diversity was comparably high in both naive subsets but much lower in memory CD8+ T cells. Freshly isolated PBMCs were used for most assays because CXCR3 expression partially decreased after cryopreservation. Naive CXCR3-negative and CXCR3-positive cells from the same donor showed similar TRBV-TRBJ usage, whereas memory cells showed distinct patterns.

Sequencing was carried out with a NextSeq 550. The Human TCR Profiling Kit (MiLaboratory) was used to prepare UMI-labeled 5' RACE TRB cDNA libraries. cDNA synthesis used the entire amount of extracted RNA, and PCR amplification then used the entire amount of cDNA produced. Libraries were prepared in parallel using an identical number of PCR cycles. Turning to the authors' computational methods: With a minimum of two reads required per UMI, MIGEC and MiXCR pulled out about 50,000 +/- 10,000 unique UMI-labeled TRB cDNA molecules from each library. An average of roughly 40,000 +/- 10,000 functional in-frame TRB CDR3 nucleotide clonotypes without stop codons was found per library. Diversity metrics, including normalized Shannon-Wiener and Chao1, were computed in VDJtools after downsampling to 5000 UMI-labeled TRB molecules per sample. Clonotype-size-weighted physicochemical properties of the central five CDR3 residues (interaction energy, strength, volume and Kidera factor 4) were computed in VDJtools. TCRdb reprocessed the reads and lists each CDR3 protein sequence as a single entry, with no DNA. TCRdb, not the original authors, processed these V and J calls. This sample's table has entries for about 56,000 distinct CDR3 sequences. 20% to 25% of the sample goes to the ten largest clones.

For every CD8+ T cell subset, 300,000 cells were flow-sorted straight into RLT lysis buffer, and each subset was sorted in triplicate. Standard density gradient centrifugation was used to isolate peripheral blood mononuclear cells from buffy coats. An RNeasy Mini Kit was used to extract total RNA from the sorted cells. The sequenced sample was memory CD8+ T cells from blood. In the paper's terms, the cell subset or site label means: conventional CD8+ memory T cells (TMEM), sorted as controls. The source is a human donor in good health. Some clones in this sample may be carry-over from other donors' samples. This chain joins TRBV20-1 to TRBJ2-1; the TCRdb call, TRBD1, lacks DNA for checking. This receptor has the CDR3 CSAKEQGNNEQFF.